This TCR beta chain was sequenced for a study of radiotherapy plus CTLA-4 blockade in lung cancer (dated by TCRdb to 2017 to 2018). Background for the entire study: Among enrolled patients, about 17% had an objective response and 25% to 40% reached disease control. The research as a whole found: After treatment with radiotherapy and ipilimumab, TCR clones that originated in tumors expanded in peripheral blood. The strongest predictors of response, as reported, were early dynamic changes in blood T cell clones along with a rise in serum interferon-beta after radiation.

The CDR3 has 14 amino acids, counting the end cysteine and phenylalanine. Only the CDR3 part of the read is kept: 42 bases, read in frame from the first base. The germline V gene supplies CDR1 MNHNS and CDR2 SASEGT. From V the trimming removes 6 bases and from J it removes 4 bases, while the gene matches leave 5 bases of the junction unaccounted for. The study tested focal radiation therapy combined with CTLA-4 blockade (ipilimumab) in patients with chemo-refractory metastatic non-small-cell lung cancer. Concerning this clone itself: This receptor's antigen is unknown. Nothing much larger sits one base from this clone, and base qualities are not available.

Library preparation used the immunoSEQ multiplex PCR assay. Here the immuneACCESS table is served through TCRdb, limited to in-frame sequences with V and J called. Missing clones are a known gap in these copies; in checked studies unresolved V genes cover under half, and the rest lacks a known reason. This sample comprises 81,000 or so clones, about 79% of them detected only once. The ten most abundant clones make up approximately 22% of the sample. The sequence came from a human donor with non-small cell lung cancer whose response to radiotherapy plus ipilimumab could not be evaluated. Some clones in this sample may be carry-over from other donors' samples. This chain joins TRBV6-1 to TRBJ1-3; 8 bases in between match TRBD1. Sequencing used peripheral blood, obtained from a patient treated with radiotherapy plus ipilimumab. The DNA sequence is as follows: TGTGCCAGCAGACTGACAGGGGCCGGAAACACCATATATTTT. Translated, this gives CASRLTGAGNTIYF.